This entry lists 5 T cell receptor beta chains sequenced from one sample in a study of graft-versus-host responses after intestinal transplantation. Clones were sequenced by immunoSEQ multiplex PCR, and TCRdb holds only the in-frame ones, with some missing. The sample yields fewer than 100,000 clones, 86% seen once. Sequences were derived from PBMCs, sampled 255 days after intestinal transplant. These receptors were taken from a human patient who received an intestinal transplant, so some T cells may come from the graft donor.

The chain uses TRBV14 and TRBJ2-2; D is possibly TRBD2 (7 bases). CDR3 length: 16 amino acids. The germline gives CDR1 SGHDN, CDR2 FVKESK. The V end was cut by 4 bases, the J end by 6 bases, with 18 bases between. Written as DNA, the CDR3 is TGTGCCAGCAGCCCCGAGGCGGGGGCGCCCTCCGGGGAGCTGTTTTTT. Amino acid sequence: CASSPEAGAPSGELFF.

This chain joins TRBV7-2 and TRBJ1-2; tentative D call: TRBD1 (5 bases). The germline V gene has CDR1 SGHTA and CDR2 FQGNSA. V shed 4 bases and J shed 4 bases, with 13 bases lying between them. The CDR3 loop spans 14 amino acids. The CDR3 is CASSSGWGSYGYTF. The CDR3 coding sequence is TGTGCCAGCAGCTCAGGGTGGGGGAGCTATGGCTACACCTTC.

The chain is built from TRBV19 and TRBJ2-7, with 14 nucleotides matching TRBD2. Unmatched junction bases numbered 7, after V lost 6 bases and J lost 3 bases. The germline gives CDR1 LNHDA, CDR2 SQIVND (reference sequence). The CDR3 runs to 16 residues. The DNA of the CDR3 is TGTGCCAGTAGAAGTCCGGGACTAGCGGGAGTCTACGAGCAGTACTTC. Translation gives CASRSPGLAGVYEQYF.

V is TRBV18 and J is TRBJ2-5, with 9 bases matching TRBD1. The DNA matches TRBJ2-7 better at its end, which makes the J call doubtful. CDR3 length: 14 residues. Germline-derived CDR1 and CDR2 are KGHSH and LQKENI. Here the CDR3 DNA reads TGTGCCAGCTCACCACGGGGACAGGGCTCCGAGCAGTACTTC. Its protein is CASSPRGQGSEQYF.

This chain connects TRBV7-2 to TRBJ1-1; possible D gene TRBD1, 6 bases. Between the trimmed V and J ends, which lost 5 bases and 7 bases, there was a span of 17 bases. From germline, CDR1 is SGHTA and CDR2 FQGNSA. CDR3 length equals 14 residues. CDR3 sequence (DNA): TGTGCCAGCAGCCCCCCCAAGGGGGGTAGTGAAGCTTTCTTT. This encodes CASSPPKGGSEAFF.